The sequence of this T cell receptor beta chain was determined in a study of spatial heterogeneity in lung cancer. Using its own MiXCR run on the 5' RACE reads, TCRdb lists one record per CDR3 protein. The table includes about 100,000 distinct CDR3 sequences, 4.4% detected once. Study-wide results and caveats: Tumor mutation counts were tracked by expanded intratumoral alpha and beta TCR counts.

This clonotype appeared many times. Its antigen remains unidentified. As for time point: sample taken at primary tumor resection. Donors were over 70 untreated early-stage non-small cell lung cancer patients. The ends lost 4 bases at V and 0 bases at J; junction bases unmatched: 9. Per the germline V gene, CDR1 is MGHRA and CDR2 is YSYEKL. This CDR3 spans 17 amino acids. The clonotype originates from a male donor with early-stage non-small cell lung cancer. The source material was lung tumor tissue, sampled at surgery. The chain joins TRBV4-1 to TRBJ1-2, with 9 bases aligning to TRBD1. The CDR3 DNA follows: TGCGCCAGCAGCCCCCTGGACAGGGGAGAAGCTAACTATGGCTACACCTTC. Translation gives CASSPLDRGEANYGYTF.